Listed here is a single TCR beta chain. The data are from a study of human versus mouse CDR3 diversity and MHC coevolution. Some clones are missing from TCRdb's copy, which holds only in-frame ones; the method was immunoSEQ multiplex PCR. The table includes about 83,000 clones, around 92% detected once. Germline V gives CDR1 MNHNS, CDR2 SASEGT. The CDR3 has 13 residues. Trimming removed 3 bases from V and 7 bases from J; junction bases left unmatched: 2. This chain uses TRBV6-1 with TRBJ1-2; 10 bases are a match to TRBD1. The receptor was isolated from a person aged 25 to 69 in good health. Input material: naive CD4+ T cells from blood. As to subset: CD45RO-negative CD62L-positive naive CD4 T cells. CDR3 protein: CASSDRDRGGYTF. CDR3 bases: TGTGCCAGCAGTGACCGGGACAGGGGTGGCTACACCTTC.